This T cell receptor beta chain was obtained from a study of T-cell reconstitution after alpha-beta-depleted transplantation in children (dated by TCRdb to 2016 to 2018). Turning to the overall study: T-cell immune reconstitution after TCRalphabeta/CD19-depleted allogeneic hematopoietic cell transplantation in children was quantitatively tracked in the study by means of TCR repertoire profiling.

The sample holds many counts of this clonotype. The clone's antigen remains unknown. Base-call qualities are not available, and no considerably larger clone is one nucleotide away. V loses 0 bases at its end and J loses 2 bases; junction bases beyond the gene matches: 6. CDR3 length: 15 amino acids, cysteine to phenylalanine. The kept DNA is CDR3 alone, 45 bases in frame from the first base. According to the germline V gene (reference sequence), CDR1 reads DFQATT and CDR2 reads SNEGSKA. Receptors were amplified or captured by PCR. The instrument was an Illumina HiSeq 2500. TCR library preparation used molecular barcoding, with unique molecular identifiers applied to normalize quantification of the TCRbeta repertoire. The public reads were reanalyzed by TCRdb: fastp trimming at Q25, MiXCR alignment, in-frame beta chains only. CDR3 protein duplicates are merged, each entry listing the most common genes and DNA. Counted in this sample were 170,000 or so distinct CDR3 sequences; more than 6.5% of them appeared once. The ten most abundant clones make up approximately 2.9% of the sample.

The V and J genes are TRBV20-1 and TRBJ2-7; TRBD2 matches 8 bases in the middle. This TCR came from a human donor who donated a stem cell graft to a child with Wiskott-Aldrich syndrome. Sequencing used PBMCs from the stem cell graft donor, obtained from the stem cell graft. DNA sequence: TGCAGTGCTAGAGAGAGCGCGGGAGGCACCTACGAGCAGTACTTC. It codes for CSARESAGGTYEQYF.